This record concerns one T cell receptor beta chain sequence. The antigen remains unidentified. Time point defined: week 35, safety follow-up. One vaccine dose held 300 ug of mutant IDH1 20-mer peptide and came with topical imiquimod. The method was immunoSEQ multiplex PCR; TCRdb's version includes in-frame clones alone and lacks a portion of them. Of around 53,000 clones in the sample, around four fifths were seen once. Germline CDR1 reads SNHLY; CDR2 reads FYNNEI. The CDR3 length is 12 residues. V lost 3 bases and J lost 2, with 5 bases in between. The data stem from a study of a mutant IDH1 vaccine in newly diagnosed glioma. At the level of the study: Before enrollment, the patients had been treated with radiotherapy alone, temozolomide alone, or both together. Most of them had received both. V12 occurred at week 35 and V13 at week 47.

The clonotype was recovered from a man aged 35 to 55 with glioma. This specimen consisted of PBMCs, obtained from a glioma patient whose treatment included an IDH1 peptide vaccine. The V call is TRBV2, the J call TRBJ2-7; D is unclear. CDR3: CASSDSPYEQYF. The CDR3 nucleotides are TGTGCCAGCAGTGACAGCCCCTACGAGCAGTACTTC.